The 27 T cell receptor beta chains listed next were all sequenced from one sample in a study of cytomegalovirus exposure and HLA in healthy donors. It was with 60 Vbeta and 13 Jbeta primers that the PCR ran. Sequencing was performed with immunoSEQ multiplex PCR; in TCRdb, only in-frame clones are kept and a portion is missing. The sample has some 130,000 clones, roughly four fifths seen once. The sample was PBMCs. These receptors came from a male donor in good health and CMV-seropositive.

The chain is built from TRBV28 and TRBJ2-3, with 9 nucleotides matching TRBD2. Germline V gene sequence: CDR1 MDHEN, CDR2 SYDVKM. This CDR3 is built from 15 residues. V shed 6 bases and J 1 base; nucleotides not matched to a gene: 5. For the CDR3, the DNA is TGTGCCAGCAGCATAACTAGCGGGCGCACAGATACGCAGTATTTT. As protein: CASSITSGRTDTQYF. Full variable domain (remainder filled in from reference TRBV28 and TRBJ2-3): DVKVTQSSRYLVKRTGEKVFLECVQDMDHENMFWYRQDPGLGLRLIYFSYDVKMKEKGDIPEGYSVSREKKERFSLILESASTNQTSMYLCASSITSGRTDTQYFGPGTRLTVL.

The gene calls are TRBV25-1 and TRBJ2-3, with 10 nucleotides matching TRBD1. The CDR3 is 16 amino acids. Germline V gene sequence: CDR1 MGHDK, CDR2 SYGVNS. With 2 bases clipped from V and 1 base from J, the junction kept 3 bases outside the gene matches. The CDR3, as DNA: TGTGCCAGCAGTGAAGCCGGGACAGGGGGCACAGATACGCAGTATTTT. It encodes CASSEAGTGGTDTQYF.

The genes are TRBV9 and TRBJ1-2; possibly TRBD1 for D (5 bases). The V and J ends lost 3 bases and 4 bases respectively, with 16 bases between them. The CDR3 runs to 15 residues. CDR1 is SGDLS and CDR2 is YYNGEE in the germline V gene. CDR3 DNA: TGTGCCAGCAGCGCCCGATCGATAGACAGCTATGGCTACACCTTC. Translating it yields CASSARSIDSYGYTF.

The rearrangement joins TRBV19 to TRBJ2-3; D might be TRBD2 (5 bases). Germline V gene sequence: CDR1 LNHDA, CDR2 SQIVND (reference sequence). V was trimmed by 7 bases and J by 5 bases, leaving 16 bases between them. This CDR3 comprises 14 residues. Written as DNA, the CDR3 is TGTGCCAGTACTCAGGACCCGAGCGGAGATACGCAGTATTTT. It translates to CASTQDPSGDTQYF.

This clone occurred a few times. The genes are TRBV19 and TRBJ2-1, with 7 bases fitting TRBD1. CDR3 size: 15 residues. Germline V lookup: CDR1 LNHDA, CDR2 SQIVND (reference sequence). V lost 3 bases to trimming and J lost 4 bases; unmatched junction nucleotides: 6. The CDR3 DNA reads TGTGCCAGTAGTATGGGATCGGGACAGTACAATGAGCAGTTCTTC. Translating gives CASSMGSGQYNEQFF. Full variable domain (outside the CDR3, taken from reference TRBV19 and TRBJ2-1): DGGITQSPKYLFRKEGQNVTLSCEQNLNHDAMYWYRQDPGQGLRLIYYSQIVNDFQKGDIAEGYSVSREKKESFPLTVTSAQKNPTAFYLCASSMGSGQYNEQFFGPGTRLTVL.

The V and J genes are TRBV13 and TRBJ2-5, with TRBD2 identical over 10 bases. Matching the DNA end better, TRBJ2-7 makes the J call doubtful. The CDR3 spans 14 residues. The germline V gene has CDR1 PRHDT and CDR2 FYEKMQ (reference sequence). In DNA form, the CDR3 reads TGTGCCAGCAGCCTAGCGGGAGTGCCCTACGAGCAGTACTTC. It specifies CASSLAGVPYEQYF.

The V call is TRBV21-1, the J call TRBJ1-2; TRBD1 is taken as the D call from the table, unchecked against the DNA. TRBV21-1 is marked as a pseudogene. This CDR3 region has 12 residues. The CDR3 DNA reads as TGTGCCAGCAGCCCAGGGAACTATGGCTACACCTTC. As protein: CASSPGNYGYTF.

With regard to this clone: Because the CDR3 is missing its conserved closing phenylalanine or tryptophan, this is likely a read error. The V and J genes are TRBV28 and TRBJ1-2, with D perhaps TRBD1 (5 bases). The germline V and J ends were trimmed by 5 bases and 0 bases, with 10 bases remaining between them. Per the germline V gene, CDR1 is MDHEN and CDR2 is SYDVKM. The CDR3 runs 14 residues. CDR3 sequence: CASSRTLTNYGYTL. In DNA form, the CDR3 reads TGTGCCAGCAGTCGGACACTAACTAACTATGGCTACACCCTC.

This clone was detected only once. The chain couples TRBV25-1 to TRBJ1-1, with D perhaps TRBD1 (5 bases). The CDR3 runs 13 residues. Germline CDR1 is MGHDK and CDR2 is SYGVNS. V lost 5 bases to trimming and J lost 3 bases, with 10 bases between them. CDR3 protein: CASSQQAYTEAFF. CDR3 nucleotides: TGTGCCAGCAGTCAACAGGCATACACTGAAGCTTTCTTT.

The chain couples TRBV28 to TRBJ2-2; 8 positions match TRBD1. V was pared by 7 bases and J by 7 bases, with 14 bases of the junction left unmatched. Germline CDR1 and CDR2: MDHEN and SYDVKM. The CDR3 totals 16 residues. CDR3 bases: TGTGCCAGCACCTCGAGGGAGGACAGGGTACACGGGGAGCTGTTTTTT. As protein: CASTSREDRVHGELFF.

A few counts support this clone. The J gene is TRBJ2-7, the V gene TRBV7-8; D not resolved. The CDR3 is 16 residues long. Germline-derived CDR1 and CDR2 are SGHVS and FQNEAQ. V was shortened by 1 base and J by 4 bases, with 17 bases between the two germline ends. CDR3 DNA sequence: TGTGCCAGCAGCTTAGTGTTATCGGAGACTCTGTACGAGCAGTACTTC. As protein: CASSLVLSETLYEQYF.

The V and J genes are TRBV5-6 and TRBJ1-3, with D perhaps TRBD1 (5 bases). CDR3 size: 15 residues. From germline, CDR1 is SGHDT and CDR2 YYEEEE. Trimming cost V 4 bases and J 2 bases, with 13 bases left between them. The CDR3 bases are TGTGCCAGCAGCCCGGCCAGGGAAACTGGAAACACCATATATTTT. Translation: CASSPARETGNTIYF.

The chain carries TRBV29-1 and TRBJ2-3; 8 bases align to TRBD1. CDR3 length equals 15 residues. Trimming at V came to 4 bases and at J to 4 bases, leaving 10 bases not matched to a gene. From germline, CDR1 is SQVTM and CDR2 ANQGSEA. The CDR3 loop is CSVGQGAVGADTQYF. Here the CDR3 DNA reads TGCAGCGTTGGGCAGGGGGCGGTCGGGGCAGATACGCAGTATTTT.

The chain uses TRBV6-5 and TRBJ2-1; TRBD1 matches 9 bases. Germline-derived CDR1 and CDR2 are MNHEY and SVGAGI. Trimming at V came to 8 bases and at J to 0 bases, leaving 5 bases not matched to a gene. CDR3 length: 15 amino acids. The DNA of the CDR3 is TGTGCCAGCCACGGACAGGGGAGCTCCTACAATGAGCAGTTCTTC. Amino acids: CASHGQGSSYNEQFF.

The rearrangement links TRBV7-3 to TRBJ2-5, with a possible D match to TRBD1 (5 bases). Germline V CDR1 and CDR2: SGHTA, FQGTGA. This CDR3 region has 17 residues. V was clipped by 1 base and J by 4 bases, with 19 bases between them. DNA for the CDR3: TGTGCCAGCAGCTTAAGTGGTCGGACAATTAGGGGAGAGACCCAGTACTTC. The encoded protein is CASSLSGRTIRGETQYF.

V gene TRBV6-5 combines with J gene TRBJ2-7, with D perhaps matching TRBD2 (6 bases). Between the trimmed V and J ends, which lost 4 bases and 5 bases, there was a span of 18 bases. This CDR3 contains 15 residues. CDR1 is MNHEY and CDR2 is SVGAGI in the germline V gene. CDR3 bases: TGTGCCAGCAGTTCCCCGAGGACTATTTCCGACGAGCAGTACTTC. Translating it yields CASSSPRTISDEQYF.

This rearrangement joins TRBV20-1 to TRBJ1-1, with a weak D call TRBD1 (5 bases). Germline CDR1 is DFQATT and CDR2 is SNEGSKA (reference sequence). The CDR3 is made up of 11 amino acids. Trimming cost V 5 bases and J 5 bases, with 9 bases left between them. DNA of the CDR3: TGCAGTGCTGGGGCCGGTACTGAAGCTTTCTTT. This translates into CSAGAGTEAFF.

This clone has only a few counts. The chain joins TRBV5-1 to TRBJ2-7, with 11 bases that match TRBD2. The CDR3 spans 15 residues. V shed 0 bases and J 2 bases; nucleotides not matched to a gene: 1. Germline V CDR1 and CDR2: SGHRS, YFSETQ. The CDR3 loop reads CASSLGTSGPYEQYF. In nucleotides, the CDR3 is TGCGCCAGCAGCTTGGGGACTAGCGGGCCCTACGAGCAGTACTTC.

The chain employs TRBV2 and TRBJ2-3, with no clear D. V was trimmed by 0 bases and J by 0 bases, leaving 10 bases between them. This CDR3 comprises 16 residues. CDR1 SNHLY and CDR2 FYNNEI come from the germline V gene. The CDR3 DNA reads TGTGCCAGCAGTGAAGCCAGAACCCCCAGCACAGATACGCAGTATTTT. Its translation is CASSEARTPSTDTQYF. The variable domain in full, completed from reference TRBV2 and TRBJ2-3, reads EPEVTQTPSHQVTQMGQEVILRCVPISNHLYFYWYRQILGQKVEFLVSFYNNEISEKSEIFDDQFSVERPDGSNFTLKIRSTKLEDSAMYFCASSEARTPSTDTQYFGPGTRLTVL.

The chain uses TRBV4-3 and TRBJ2-1; the D gene is possibly TRBD2 (5 bases). The germline V gene has CDR1 LGHNA and CDR2 YSLEER. Trimming took 0 bases from V and 9 from J, leaving 9 bases between them. This CDR3 spans 13 amino acids. This CDR3 is CASSQDTGLEQFF. The CDR3 coding sequence is TGCGCCAGCAGCCAAGATACCGGACTTGAGCAGTTCTTC.

CDR3 sequence (DNA): TGTGCCAGCAGCTTAAGCAGGGTTGGGTACACTGAAGCTTTCTTT. Translating it yields CASSLSRVGYTEAFF. The rearrangement links TRBV7-3 to TRBJ1-1; tentatively, D is TRBD1 (5 bases). The CDR3 has 15 amino acids. Trimming shortened V by 1 base and J by 3 bases, and 12 bases separated the two germline ends. Germline assignment: CDR1 SGHTA and CDR2 FQGTGA.

The chain uses TRBV28 and TRBJ1-1; perhaps TRBD1 as D (5 bases). V was cut by 8 bases and J by 11 bases, with 27 bases left in between. The CDR3 totals 15 residues. Germline assignment: CDR1 MDHEN and CDR2 SYDVKM. The CDR3 region is CASGRAGLPLEEAFF. CDR3 coding DNA: TGTGCCAGCGGTCGTGCAGGGTTACCCCTAGAAGAGGCTTTCTTT.

The chain carries TRBV18 and TRBJ2-7; 7 nucleotides match TRBD1. Per the germline V gene, CDR1 is KGHSH and CDR2 is LQKENI. V gave up 3 bases and J gave up 2 bases; unmatched junction bases: 13. There are 17 residues in the CDR3. The CDR3 here is CASSPSGTAFHPYEQYF. The CDR3 DNA sequence: TGTGCCAGCTCACCTTCGGGGACAGCCTTTCACCCCTACGAGCAGTACTTC.

The chain joins TRBV29-1 to TRBJ2-5; a possible D gene is TRBD1 (6 bases). V was cut by 6 bases and J by 5 bases, with 13 bases left in between. Germline CDR1 reads SQVTM; CDR2 reads ANQGSEA. The CDR3 totals 12 residues. The CDR3 region is CSVATGSETQYF. The CDR3 bases are TGCAGCGTAGCTACAGGGTCGGAGACCCAGTACTTC.

J is TRBJ2-7 and V is TRBV11-2; no clear D. Germline V lookup: CDR1 SGHAT, CDR2 FQNNGV. Trimming removed 1 base from V and 5 bases from J, with 6 bases in between. CDR3 length equals 12 residues. The CDR3 loop is CASSLVRNEQYF. The CDR3 DNA reads as TGTGCCAGCAGCTTAGTGCGGAACGAGCAGTACTTC.

The chain couples TRBV7-3 to TRBJ1-1, with D uncertain. The CDR3 contains 14 residues. Germline CDR1 is SGHTA and CDR2 is FQGTGA. Trimming cost V 2 bases and J 0 bases, with 7 bases left between them. The CDR3 region has the DNA TGTGCCAGCAGCTTATCAGGTTTGAACACTGAAGCTTTCTTT. Encoded protein: CASSLSGLNTEAFF.

The chain links TRBV5-5 to TRBJ2-7, with 8 bases aligning to TRBD1. The CDR3 length is 14 residues. V shed 4 bases and J 9 bases; nucleotides not matched to a gene: 12. Germline CDR1 and CDR2: SGHKS and YYEKEE (reference sequence). The CDR3 loop reads CASSPGPGGSGQYF. CDR3 bases: TGTGCCAGCAGCCCCGGTCCAGGGGGCTCCGGGCAGTACTTC.